This T cell receptor (beta chain) was recorded in a study of graft-versus-host responses after intestinal transplantation. As for the study in general: Multivisceral, liver-intestinal, or isolated intestinal grafts were transplanted into recipients. Anti-thymocyte globulin induction, then tacrolimus and steroids for two to four years, went to all recipients.

Produced via immunoSEQ multiplex PCR; TCRdb's table is partial and in-frame only. The data hold fewer than 95,000 clones, with just under 95% observed a single time. About this clone itself: Its cognate antigen is unknown.

Study findings and constraints: Researchers found peak circulating GvH clone levels linked to early post-transplant HvG declines. Researchers found GvH clones in recipient marrow, and some showed up first in ileum or blood.

V trimming: 4 bases; J trimming: 2 bases; junction bases outside the gene matches: 8. CDR1 is ENHRY and CDR2 is SYGVKD in the germline V gene. This CDR3 comprises 16 residues. J is TRBJ2-5 and V is TRBV10-3; TRBD2 agrees at 9 bases. The sequence derives from a human donor who received an intestinal transplant. This specimen was unstimulated CD8+ T cells sorted from spleen or lymph node cells, taken before intestinal transplant. The CDR3, as DNA: TGTGCCATCAGTGGGGATAGCGGGAGAGTGCAAGAGACCCAGTACTTC. Its translation is CAISGDSGRVQETQYF.